A selection of T cell receptor beta chains follows, all from one sample in a study of sequential checkpoint blockade in melanoma. Sequencing was performed with immunoSEQ multiplex PCR; in TCRdb, only in-frame clones are kept and a portion is missing. Here the sample spans 30,000 to 40,000 clones, approximately 84% being singletons. Sequences were derived from CD8+ T cells sorted from blood (inferred from file names), sampled from a patient given nivolumab and ipilimumab in sequence. These receptors all come from a human donor with melanoma. Each CDR3 is given without its conserved first and last residue. D genes are given only for firm matches.

TRBJ1-1 | TRBV5-1 | NA | 13 | ASSLFMAGDTEAF
TRBJ2-5 | TRBV7-7 | NA | 12 | ASSLAASQETQY
TRBJ2-7 | TRBV19 | TRBD2 | 14 | ATSLAVSAGGDEQY
TRBJ2-3 | TRBV7-9 | NA | 16 | ASSPSPLTRRNTDTQY
TRBJ2-7 | TRBV28 | NA | 13 | ASIPFRAPSYEQY
TRBJ2-7 | TRBV27 | NA | 11 | ASSPSTSYEQY
TRBJ2-1 | TRBV4-1 | NA | 16 | ASSQVFRGVPPYNEQF
TRBJ2-5 | TRBV28 | NA | 11 | ASSLGAGTPQY
TRBJ1-1 | TRBV7-9 | NA | 11 | ASSLPGGTEAF
TRBJ2-7 | TRBV6-4 | NA | 12 | ASSDAGSSYEQY
TRBJ2-7 | TRBV27 | NA | 11 | ASSLGGGNEQY
TRBJ1-4 | TRBV11-2 | NA | 9 | ASSRNEKLF
TRBJ2-1 | TRBV5-1 | TRBD1 | 12 | ASSFGTGENEQF
TRBJ2-7 | TRBV25-1 | NA | 11 | ASSTGTTSEQY
TRBJ2-7 | TRBV4-1 | TRBD2 | 14 | ASSQDRTSGRPEQY
TRBJ2-1 | TRBV7-9 | TRBD2 | 14 | ASSPTSGGLYNEQF
TRBJ1-1 | TRBV7-9 | TRBD1 | 11 | ASSSRDSPEAF
TRBJ1-1 | TRBV4-1 | NA | 11 | ASSPGGVAGAF
TRBJ2-7 | TRBV19 | NA | 13 | ASSTGQGLSYEQY
TRBJ2-7 | TRBV19 | TRBD2 | 13 | ASSIYGGRLHEQY
TRBJ2-3 | TRBV5-4 | TRBD2 | 15 | ASSLGSGTTSMDTQY
TRBJ2-5 | TRBV7-2 | NA | 11 | ASSSGTPETQY
TRBJ2-7 | TRBV5-6 | NA | 15 | ASSLAGVVGGSYEQY